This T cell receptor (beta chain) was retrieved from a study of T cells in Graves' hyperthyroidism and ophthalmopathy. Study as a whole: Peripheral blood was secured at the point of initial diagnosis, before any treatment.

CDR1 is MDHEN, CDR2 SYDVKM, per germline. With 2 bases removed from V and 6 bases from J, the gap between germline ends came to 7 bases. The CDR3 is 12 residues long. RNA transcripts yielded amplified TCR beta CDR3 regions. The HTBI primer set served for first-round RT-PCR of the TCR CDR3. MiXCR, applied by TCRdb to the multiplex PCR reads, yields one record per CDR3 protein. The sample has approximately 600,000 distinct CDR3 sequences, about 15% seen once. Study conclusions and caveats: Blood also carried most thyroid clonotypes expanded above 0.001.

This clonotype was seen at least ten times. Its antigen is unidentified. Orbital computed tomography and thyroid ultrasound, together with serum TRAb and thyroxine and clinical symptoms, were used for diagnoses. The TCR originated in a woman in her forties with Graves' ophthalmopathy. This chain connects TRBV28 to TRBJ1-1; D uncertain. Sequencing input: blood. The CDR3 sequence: CASSLVPSEAFF. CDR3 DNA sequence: TGTGCCAGCAGTTTAGTCCCCTCTGAAGCTTTCTTT.